This T cell receptor (beta chain) was observed in a study of beta chain features in type 1 diabetes. About the research overall: Healthy donors resembled patients in age, gender and cell yields. The study, taken as a whole, reports: Shorter TCRB CDR3s, moderately but significantly so, marked every one of the four CD4+ subsets in Type 1 diabetes patients.

A note on this clone: Its specificity is not known.

Germline values: CDR1 SGHTA, CDR2 FQGNSA. The CDR3 runs to 14 residues. V lost 8 bases, J lost 2 bases, and 9 bases stayed unmatched. Every isolated RNA sample was fully reverse transcribed, so sequencing captured expressed TCRB transcripts. The repertoire was sequenced with immunoSEQ multiplex PCR; TCRdb's copy has only in-frame clones and lacks some. The table records about 650,000 clones, roughly 12% of them present only once. The sequence was obtained from a man aged 25-45 years with type 1 diabetes. This rearrangement joins TRBV7-2 to TRBJ2-7; the match to TRBD1 covers 7 bases. Sequencing was done on a sample of naive CD4+ T cells from blood. CDR3 DNA: TGTGCCAGCCACTCCTTGGACAGGCCCTACGAGCAGTACTTC. It specifies CASHSLDRPYEQYF.